Given below is one T cell receptor beta chain in context. This clone appeared a single time. Its specific antigen is unknown. Per-base qualities were not stored, and no clone one base away is much larger. For CDR1 and CDR2, the germline V gene lists SGHRS and YFSETQ. V lost 5 bases and J lost 3 bases, and the count of bases not matched to a germline gene is 8. The CDR3, cysteine through phenylalanine, is 15 amino acids long. Of the read, only the CDR3 DNA is kept; its 45 bases are in frame from base 1. The library was made by the immunoSEQ multiplex PCR assay. For TCR sequencing, RNA was extracted from every sample and reverse transcribed into cDNA to serve as template. First-strand cDNA was synthesized using SuperScript III with a 2:1 mix of oligo-dT and random hexamers. A synthetic immune receptor repertoire was used to gauge amplification bias, and whatever bias remained was removed computationally. Concerning the study's data processing: Raw reads were preprocessed to remove errors, and CDR3 was defined according to IMGT conventions as the region from the conserved cysteine to phenylalanine. Clonality was computed as 1 minus the Shannon entropy, with the entropy normalized by log2 of the number of productive unique TCRs. Whether each scalp clone was CD4 or CD8 was inferred by checking scalp TCRbeta sequences against the CD4 and CD8 repertoires from sorted blood. Imported from immuneACCESS, the table was reduced by TCRdb to in-frame sequences with V and J called. These copies leave out some clones; in studies compared against another copy, an unresolved V gene accounts for under half, and the cause of the remainder is not known. That table supplies the V and J calls and clone size; D and trimming were determined from the DNA. Here the sample has 150,000 to 200,000 clones; 64% occur a single time. The ten top clones hold approximately 1.4% of the sample.

The sample originates from a study of CD8+ T cells in alopecia areata listed by TCRdb under 2018. General notes on the study: The treated patients, all with moderate-to-severe alopecia areata, were enrolled in an open-label pilot trial of oral tofacitinib given at 5 to 10 mg twice daily. The SALT score, which quantifies the percentage of affected scalp surface area, was used to measure disease severity in treated patients. Patients stayed on tofacitinib for 6 to 18 months and then had 6 months of follow-up off drug so that delayed response and recurrence could be assessed. Patients on tofacitinib were biopsied at baseline and after 4 and 24 weeks of treatment, and several of the patients also had a later scalp biopsy. On the human side, TCRbeta sequencing was run on scalp tissue and on sorted CD4+ and CD8+ peripheral blood T cells from healthy controls and from alopecia areata patients with either patchy or totalis/universalis disease. The RNA source kit depended on sample type: the PAXgene miRNA kit for fixed scalp, the miRNeasy kit for PBMCs, and the RNeasy kit for mouse skin. Scalp clonality was compared among normal scalp (n=4), patchy alopecia areata scalp (n=8), and alopecia totalis/universalis scalp (n=8). Amplification of TCRbeta CDR3 regions was done by immunoSEQ multiplex PCR using 35 Vbeta forward primers and 13 Jbeta reverse primers. High-throughput TCRbeta sequencing was used to examine T cell clonal expansion in alopecia areata in both the C3H/HeJ mouse model and human patients. General study outcomes and caveats: Lesional scalp, especially in alopecia totalis/universalis, showed higher clonality and more expanded CD8+ clones than normal scalp, suggesting antigenic drive. Many expanded lesional clones persisted in scalp and blood during tofacitinib treatment, which may partly explain relapse after stopping treatment. Shared TCR sequences between patients were less evident than in mice, which may be partly attributable to HLA diversity in the patient population. Tofacitinib significantly decreased scalp clonality and the number of expanded CD8+ clones among the top 100 scalp clones. Resident alphabeta T cells in normal human skin are also sequenced, complicating scalp TCR repertoire analysis, unlike mouse skin dominated by gammadelta T cells. Because the treated cohort was small and included a single nonresponder, larger studies are needed to assess links between baseline CD8+ expansion and response.

The treatment or condition label corresponds to: oral pan-JAK inhibitor, 5-10 mg twice daily. Lesional scalp punch biopsies and peripheral blood were collected from alopecia areata patients. PBMCs were separated by density centrifugation and stained for CD3, CD4 and CD8, after which CD4+ and CD8+ T cells were sorted on a FACSAria. This chain joins TRBV5-1 to TRBJ1-2, and TRBD1 aligns with 9 junction nucleotides. The sequences come from CD4+ T cells sorted from blood, collected at week 49, from a patient treated with tofacitinib. This clonotype was sampled from a human donor with alopecia areata. CDR3 protein: CASRFGTGKDYGYTF. In nucleotide form, the sequence is TGCGCCAGCAGATTCGGGACAGGGAAGGACTATGGCTACACCTTC.